These 30 T cell receptor beta chains were all obtained from the same sample, sequenced in a study of radiotherapy plus CTLA-4 blockade in lung cancer (dated by TCRdb to 2016 to 2019). Library prep was done by the immunoSEQ multiplex PCR assay. TCRdb carries this immuneACCESS record with in-frame sequences only. Its versions omit some clonotypes, under half of them owing to an unresolved V gene in the studies checked, with the rest unexplained. Within this sample are about 97,000 clones, with under 85% of them counted one time only. Clones ranked in the top ten supply roughly 2.8% of the sample. The sample was peripheral blood, taken from a patient treated with radiotherapy plus ipilimumab. These receptors all stem from a human donor with non-small cell lung cancer who had a partial response to radiotherapy plus ipilimumab. Some clones in this sample may be carry-over from other donors' samples.

The chain has TRBV15 and TRBJ2-1, with 7 nucleotides matching TRBD2. Germline CDR1 and CDR2: LNHNV and YYDKDF (reference sequence). The CDR3 has 15 residues. Losses at the gene ends were 4 bases for V and 6 bases for J; bases not matched to a gene: 9. CDR3 DNA sequence: TGTGCCACCAGCATCGGGGGGACGCAGCGCAATGAGCAGTTCTTC. This encodes CATSIGGTQRNEQFF. The variable domain in full, completed from reference TRBV15 and TRBJ2-1, reads DAMVIQNPRYQVTQFGKPVTLSCSQTLNHNVMYWYQQKSSQAPKLLFHYYDKDFNNEADTPDNFQSRRPNTSFCFLDIRSPGLGDTAMYLCATSIGGTQRNEQFFGPGTRLTVL.

This clone was seen a single time. The gene calls are TRBV5-4 and TRBJ1-6; D is uncertain. Germline V gives CDR1 SGHNT, CDR2 YYREEE (reference sequence). The CDR3 sequence is 12 residues long. Trimming removed 4 bases at V and 7 bases at J, with 6 bases between. The CDR3 region is CASSILNSPLHF. CDR3 DNA: TGTGCCAGCAGCATCCTGAATTCACCCCTCCACTTT.

The genes are TRBV28 and TRBJ2-5; 7 bases align to TRBD2. The CDR3 covers 16 residues. Germline CDR1 MDHEN, CDR2 SYDVKM. The V and J ends lost 5 bases and 4 bases, in that order; junction bases with no gene match: 13. The CDR3 here is CASSTPGRAHPETQYF. CDR3 bases: TGTGCCAGCAGTACCCCGGGGAGGGCGCATCCAGAGACCCAGTACTTC.

The CDR3 DNA reads TGTGCCAGCTCACCAAACAGGGACCTGGGTGAAGCTTTCTTT. As protein: CASSPNRDLGEAFF. The rearrangement joins TRBV18 to TRBJ1-1; weak D call: TRBD1 (6 bases). Germline-derived CDR1 and CDR2 are KGHSH and LQKENI. The CDR3 spans 14 residues. Trimming left V 2 bases short and J 7 bases short, with 14 bases between. Full variable domain (outside the CDR3, taken from reference TRBV18 and TRBJ1-1): NAGVMQNPRHLVRRRGQEARLRCSPMKGHSHVYWYRQLPEEGLKFMVYLQKENIIDESGMPKERFSAEFPKEGPSILRIQQVVRGDSAAYFCASSPNRDLGEAFFGQGTRLTVV.

The chain carries TRBV11-2 and TRBJ2-1; TRBD2 aligns across 11 bases. CDR3 size: 16 residues. Germline-derived CDR1 and CDR2 are SGHAT and FQNNGV. The J segment lost 8 bases and the V segment lost 0 bases, leaving 6 bases of the junction unmatched. The CDR3 DNA reads as TGTGCCAGCAGCTTAGAAGGACTAGCGGGTTTCGATGAGCAGTTCTTC. This sequence encodes CASSLEGLAGFDEQFF.

This rearrangement joins TRBV30 to TRBJ1-1; D is possibly TRBD1 (5 bases). The CDR3 is made up of 14 amino acids. V lost 0 bases and J 1 base, leaving 9 bases between the germline ends. Germline V gene lookup returns CDR1 GTSNPN and CDR2 SVGIG (reference sequence). CDR3 in DNA: TGTGCCTGGAGTGTGGGGCATAGGAACACTGAAGCTTTCTTT. It specifies CAWSVGHRNTEAFF.

The chain links TRBV5-1 to TRBJ2-3; 12 bases agree with TRBD2. Germline-derived CDR1 and CDR2 are SGHRS and YFSETQ. V was clipped by 4 bases and J by 1 base; unmatched bases: 7. The CDR3 runs 17 residues. CDR3 region: CASSIRLAGDGTDTQYF. The CDR3, as DNA: TGCGCCAGCAGCATCCGACTAGCGGGGGACGGCACAGATACGCAGTATTTT.

The rearrangement links TRBV5-1 to TRBJ2-2; TRBD2 matches 8 bases. Germline V gene sequence: CDR1 SGHRS, CDR2 YFSETQ. This CDR3 region has 15 residues. V lost 4 bases, J lost 0 bases, and 2 bases stayed unmatched. The CDR3 coding sequence is TGCGCCAGCAGCCATAGCGGGGCGAACACCGGGGAGCTGTTTTTT. Translating gives CASSHSGANTGELFF.

This chain joins TRBV5-4 and TRBJ2-1; 7 bases agree with TRBD1. Trimming cost V 4 bases and J 7 bases; bases outside gene matches: 2. CDR3 length: 12 amino acids. The germline V gene encodes CDR1 SGHNT and CDR2 YYREEE (reference sequence). The chain's CDR3 is CASSLTGNEQFF. The CDR3 coding sequence is TGTGCCAGCAGCCTGACAGGGAATGAGCAGTTCTTC.

This clone came up once. The chain employs TRBV12-2 and TRBJ1-6; TRBD1 is the table's D call and was not checked against the DNA. TRBV12-2 is tagged as a pseudogene. This CDR3 comprises 18 residues. The CDR3: CASRFNSMGQEDNSPLHF. The CDR3 DNA reads TGTGCAAGTCGCTTCAACTCGATGGGACAGGAGGATAATTCACCCCTCCACTTT.

The rearrangement uses TRBV5-6 and TRBJ2-1; 8 bases are shared with TRBD1. CDR3 length: 14 residues. Looked up from germline, CDR1 is SGHDT and CDR2 is YYEEEE. V was pared by 0 bases and J by 7 bases, with 3 bases of the junction left unmatched. CDR3 in DNA: TGTGCCAGCAGCTTGGGGACAGGGTGGAATGAGCAGTTCTTC. Translating it yields CASSLGTGWNEQFF.

This chain connects TRBV7-8 to TRBJ1-2, with 10 positions matching TRBD1. Germline lookup yields CDR1 SGHVS and CDR2 FQNEAQ. This CDR3 comprises 15 residues. The trim removed 5 bases at V and 5 bases at J, leaving 8 bases unmatched. CDR3 sequence (DNA): TGTGCCAGCAGCCATGCGGGACAGGGGATATATGGCTACACCTTC. It yields the protein CASSHAGQGIYGYTF.

DNA of the CDR3: TGCGCCAGCAGCTTGGTAAACCCGGGACAAGGGGGTGAAGCTTTCTTT. Translating it yields CASSLVNPGQGGEAFF. The rearrangement uses TRBV5-1 and TRBJ1-1; possibly TRBD1 for D (6 bases). From germline, CDR1 is SGHRS and CDR2 YFSETQ. Between the trimmed V and J ends, which lost 0 bases and 7 bases, there was a span of 19 bases. The CDR3 contains 16 residues.

The rearrangement uses TRBV9 and TRBJ2-5, with 8 bases identical to TRBD1. The DNA end lines up better with TRBJ2-7; the J call may be wrong. Germline V gene data show CDR1 as SGDLS and CDR2 as YYNGEE. The CDR3 covers 15 residues. CDR3 nucleotides: TGTGCCAGCAGCGTAAGCTCGGACAGGGTGAACGAGCAGTACTTC. Translation gives CASSVSSDRVNEQYF.

The rearrangement uses TRBV7-2 and TRBJ1-4, with TRBD1 matching over 7 bases. Germline V gene data show CDR1 as SGHTA and CDR2 as FQGNSA. V gave up 5 bases and J gave up 8 bases; unmatched junction bases: 8. The CDR3 extends over 14 amino acids. The CDR3 coding sequence is TGTGCCAGCAGCCCGAACAGGGGAGGAGAAAAACTGTTTTTT. Protein product: CASSPNRGGEKLFF.

The chain recombines TRBV25-1 with TRBJ1-2; maybe TRBD1 (6 bases). V was pared by 3 bases and J by 8 bases, with 10 bases between. This CDR3 has 12 amino acids. Germline V gives CDR1 MGHDK, CDR2 SYGVNS. The CDR3 loop reads CASSETGKGYTF. DNA for the CDR3: TGTGCCAGCAGTGAGACAGGAAAGGGCTACACCTTC.

The chain's CDR3 is CASSVETGTGDYNEQFF. The CDR3 DNA reads TGTGCCAGCAGCGTCGAGACCGGGACAGGGGATTACAATGAGCAGTTCTTC. The J gene is TRBJ2-1, the V gene TRBV9; 10 bases are a match to TRBD1. The CDR3 length is 17 residues. The germline CDR1 and CDR2 sequences are SGDLS and YYNGEE. V lost 2 bases and J lost 4; bases outside the gene matches: 9.

This sequence joins TRBV11-3 and TRBJ2-1; 8 bases fit TRBD2. This CDR3 has 15 residues. Germline V lookup: CDR1 SGHNT, CDR2 YENEEA. After removal of 2 bases from V and 7 bases from J, the junction contained 7 bases not matched to a gene. This CDR3 is CASSLYGGARNEQFF. As DNA, the CDR3 is TGTGCCAGCAGCTTATACGGGGGGGCTAGGAATGAGCAGTTCTTC. Looking up the rest from reference TRBV11-3 and TRBJ2-1 gives the full variable domain: EAGVVQSPRYKIIEKKQPVAFWCNPISGHNTLYWYLQNLGQGPELLIRYENEEAVDDSQLPKDRFSAERLKGVDSTLKIQPAELGDSAVYLCASSLYGGARNEQFFGPGTRLTVL.

The table lists this clone with a few counts. V and J are TRBV28 and TRBJ1-1; possibly TRBD1 for D (6 bases). CDR1 MDHEN and CDR2 SYDVKM come from the germline V gene. This CDR3 spans 14 amino acids. The V end lost 5 bases, the J end lost 6 bases, and 16 bases lay between the germline ends. The CDR3 here is CASSKPDYRAEAFF. In DNA form, the CDR3 reads TGTGCCAGCAGTAAACCGGATTACAGGGCTGAAGCTTTCTTT. Using reference TRBV28 and TRBJ1-1 for the parts outside the CDR3, the full variable domain is DVKVTQSSRYLVKRTGEKVFLECVQDMDHENMFWYRQDPGLGLRLIYFSYDVKMKEKGDIPEGYSVSREKKERFSLILESASTNQTSMYLCASSKPDYRAEAFFGQGTRLTVV.

The gene calls are TRBV4-2 and TRBJ2-2, with 9 positions matching TRBD2. The germline CDR1 and CDR2 sequences are LGHNA and YNFKEQ. The CDR3 totals 16 residues. J was trimmed by 1 base and V by 3 bases; bases with no gene match: 3. The DNA of the CDR3 is TGTGCCAGCAGCCACCAAGCGGGGGGGAACACCGGGGAGCTGTTTTTT. Translating gives CASSHQAGGNTGELFF.

The chain has TRBV28 and TRBJ1-2; 7 bases are a match to TRBD1. V lost 6 bases and J lost 2; bases outside the gene matches: 3. The germline gives CDR1 MDHEN, CDR2 SYDVKM. This CDR3 comprises 13 residues. CDR3 residues: CASSLTGNYGYTF. The CDR3 nucleotides are TGTGCCAGCAGCCTGACAGGGAACTATGGCTACACCTTC.

This clone was counted only a few times. The chain is built from TRBV5-4 and TRBJ2-5; 11 bases fit TRBD2. TRBJ2-7 matches the DNA end more closely, so the J call is doubtful. Germline V CDR1 and CDR2: SGHNT, YYREEE (reference sequence). The CDR3 runs to 15 residues. CDR3 sequence (DNA): TGTGCCAGCAGCTTATGGACTAGCGGGTCCTACGAGCAGTACTTC. Amino acids: CASSLWTSGSYEQYF.

The chain combines TRBV27 with TRBJ2-7; no clear D gene. This CDR3 spans 16 amino acids. The ends were cut back, 0 bases at V and 4 bases at J, with 16 bases in the middle. The V gene's germline CDR1 is MNHEY and CDR2 SMNVEV (reference sequence). The CDR3 loop is CASSLSISVAQYEQYF. CDR3 nucleotides: TGTGCCAGCAGTTTATCGATTTCCGTTGCACAATACGAGCAGTACTTC.

Here the CDR3 DNA reads TGTGCCAGTAGTATCAGAGGCAGGGGATCAGAGCCCCAGCATTTT. Translating it yields CASSIRGRGSEPQHF. V usage is TRBV19 and J usage is TRBJ1-5; maybe TRBD1 (6 bases). Germline CDR1 reads LNHDA; CDR2 reads SQIVND (reference sequence). V shed 3 bases and J shed 8 bases, with 17 bases lying between them. This CDR3 is 15 amino acids long. The full variable domain, completed using reference TRBV19 and TRBJ1-5, is DGGITQSPKYLFRKEGQNVTLSCEQNLNHDAMYWYRQDPGQGLRLIYYSQIVNDFQKGDIAEGYSVSREKKESFPLTVTSAQKNPTAFYLCASSIRGRGSEPQHFGDGTRLSIL.

The chain uses TRBV6-5 and TRBJ2-3; perhaps TRBD1 as D (5 bases). Germline CDR1 reads MNHEY; CDR2 reads SVGAGI. The V end lost 0 bases, the J end lost 2 bases, and 9 bases lay between the germline ends. The CDR3 runs to 15 residues. The CDR3 loop is CASSYSVGPTDTQYF. Written as DNA, the CDR3 is TGTGCCAGCAGTTACTCGGTGGGGCCCACAGATACGCAGTATTTT.

CDR3 loop: CASSVALGTTNYGYTF. Written as DNA, the CDR3 is TGTGCCAGCAGCGTAGCTCTTGGGACAACAAACTATGGCTACACCTTC. The chain is built from TRBV9 and TRBJ1-2, with D possibly matching TRBD1 (6 bases). Per germline, CDR1 SGDLS and CDR2 YYNGEE. The CDR3 contains 16 residues. V was clipped by 0 bases and J by 2 bases, with 14 bases between them.

The chain combines TRBV6-5 with TRBJ2-7, with 14 bases fitting TRBD2. J was trimmed by 6 bases and V by 8 bases; bases with no gene match: 3. In germline, CDR1 is MNHEY, CDR2 SVGAGI. There are 13 residues in the CDR3. CDR3 coding DNA: TGTGCCAGCCTTGGGACTAGCGGGAGCGAGCAGTACTTC. This codes for CASLGTSGSEQYF.

The CDR3 region has the DNA TGTGCCAGCAGCCCAGGGGGCTGGACCGGGGAGCTGTTTTTT. It encodes CASSPGGWTGELFF. The V and J genes are TRBV7-2 and TRBJ2-2, with 8 bases aligning to TRBD1. CDR1 and CDR2 (germline): SGHTA, FQGNSA. The junction had 4 bases not matched to a gene; V was cut back by 5 bases and J by 5 bases. The CDR3 has 14 residues.

The gene calls are TRBV6-5 and TRBJ2-7, with D possibly being TRBD1 (6 bases). Germline CDR1 reads MNHEY; CDR2 reads SVGAGI. V was shortened by 4 bases and J by 2 bases, with 12 bases between the two germline ends. This CDR3 has 14 amino acids. The CDR3 reads CASSFSRGPYEQYF. The CDR3 DNA reads as TGTGCCAGCAGTTTTTCCAGGGGCCCCTACGAGCAGTACTTC.

This chain links TRBV29-1 with TRBJ2-5; a possible D gene is TRBD2 (6 bases). Germline CDR1 and CDR2: SQVTM and ANQGSEA. The CDR3 sequence is 12 residues long. Trimming took 3 bases from V and 5 from J, leaving 10 bases between them. The CDR3 DNA reads TGCAGCGTTGACCGGGGGACGGAGACCCAGTACTTC. It encodes CSVDRGTETQYF. Full variable domain (outside the CDR3, taken from reference TRBV29-1 and TRBJ2-5): SAVISQKPSRDICQRGTSLTIQCQVDSQVTMMFWYRQQPGQSLTLIATANQGSEATYESGFVIDKFPISRPNLTFSTLTVSNMSPEDSSIYLCSVDRGTETQYFGPGTRLLVL.